This T cell receptor (beta chain) was captured in a study of T cell changes during pregnancy in multiple sclerosis. The protocol was immunoSEQ multiplex PCR, while the TCRdb copy is restricted to in-frame clones and leaves out a portion. The repertoire holds 45,000 to 50,000 clones, with about 94% as singletons. J was trimmed by 4 bases and V by 1 base; bases with no gene match: 5. The CDR3 contains 14 residues. Germline assignment: CDR1 GTSNPN and CDR2 SVGIG (reference sequence). This sequence originates from a female donor with multiple sclerosis, enrolled in a pregnancy study. The sample was CD8+ T cells from peripheral blood mononuclear cells, taken in the first trimester of pregnancy. This sequence joins TRBV30 and TRBJ1-1; 8 bases are shared with TRBD1. CDR3 loop: CAWSGGQGGTEAFF. The CDR3 nucleotides are TGTGCCTGGAGTGGTGGACAGGGTGGCACTGAAGCTTTCTTT.